This paragraph reports one TCR beta chain. Its antigen is unknown. The record originates from a study of Graves' ophthalmopathy and Graves' hyperthyroidism. Overall study findings and caveats: Between ophthalmopathy and stable hyperthyroidism, a 13-signature model drew a separation with roughly 85% sensitivity and about 81% specificity.

Amplified material comprised TCR beta CDR3 regions derived from RNA transcripts. First-round RT-PCR with HTBI primers preceded a second-round multiplex PCR. TCRdb itself ran the multiplex PCR reads through MiXCR, one entry per CDR3 protein. The sample yields about 740,000 distinct CDR3 sequences, 40% seen once. The sample consisted of peripheral blood. This receptor was identified in an adult man with Graves' ophthalmopathy.

CDR3 sequence (DNA): TGTGCCAGCAGCTTAGCGAAATCCACCACGGAAGATACGCAGTATTTT. This translates into CASSLAKSTTEDTQYF. The genes are TRBV7-9 and TRBJ2-3; D unclear. The CDR3 runs 16 residues. Per the germline V gene, CDR1 is SEHNR and CDR2 is FQNEAQ (reference sequence). V was clipped by 0 bases and J by 5 bases, with 15 bases between them.